These 21 T cell receptor beta chains were sequenced from one sample in a study of shared clonotypes between healthy human individuals. Libraries were prepared by immunoSEQ multiplex PCR; TCRdb keeps only in-frame clonotypes and omits some of them. This table holds about 1 million clones, roughly 80% found once. The sample consisted of memory CD4+ T cells sorted from blood. Documented subset: CD45RA-negative fraction. The source is a man aged 18 to 30 in good health.

The J gene is TRBJ2-1, the V gene TRBV6-1; no clear D gene. The CDR3 runs 11 residues. V was trimmed by 6 bases and J by 6 bases, leaving 6 bases between them. CDR1 is MNHNS and CDR2 is SASEGT in the germline V gene. The CDR3 spells CASRDGNEQFF. CDR3 DNA: TGTGCCAGCAGAGACGGCAATGAGCAGTTCTTC.

The rearrangement joins TRBV5-5 to TRBJ2-7; weak D call: TRBD1 (5 bases). Trimming shortened V by 6 bases and J by 0 bases, and 22 bases separated the two germline ends. This CDR3 has 17 amino acids. The germline V gene has CDR1 SGHKS and CDR2 YYEKEE (reference sequence). CDR3 sequence (DNA): TGTGCCAGCAAGGTATCCCACAGTCAGGGTCCCTCCTACGAGCAGTACTTC. It codes for CASKVSHSQGPSYEQYF.

The rearrangement uses TRBV7-2 and TRBJ2-5; weak D call: TRBD2 (6 bases). The V gene's germline CDR1 is SGHTA and CDR2 FQGNSA. The V end lost 1 base, the J end lost 2 bases, and 11 bases lay between the germline ends. The CDR3 has 15 residues. CDR3 sequence: CASSLGGLIQETQYF. CDR3 coding DNA: TGTGCCAGCAGCTTAGGGGGACTGATACAAGAGACCCAGTACTTC.

This sequence joins TRBV5-1 and TRBJ1-5; 8 positions match TRBD1. The CDR3 has 14 amino acids. After removal of 5 bases from V and 6 bases from J, the junction contained 7 bases not matched to a gene. CDR1 SGHRS and CDR2 YFSETQ come from the germline V gene. CDR3 in DNA: TGCGCCAGCAGTTTAGACACAGGGGGTCAGCCCCAGCATTTT. Translated, it gives CASSLDTGGQPQHF.

This chain connects TRBV7-2 to TRBJ2-1; D uncertain. The germline V and J ends were trimmed by 2 bases and 12 bases, with 11 bases remaining between them. CDR1 is SGHTA, CDR2 FQGNSA, per germline. This CDR3 is 12 amino acids long. In DNA form, the CDR3 reads TGTGCCAGCAGCTTATTTCTGGGTGGGCAGTTCTTC. Translated: CASSLFLGGQFF. Full variable domain (outside the CDR3, taken from reference TRBV7-2 and TRBJ2-1): GAGVSQSPSNKVTEKGKDVELRCDPISGHTALYWYRQSLGQGLEFLIYFQGNSAPDKSGLPSDRFSAERTGGSVSTLTIQRTQQEDSAVYLCASSLFLGGQFFGPGTRLTVL.

The CDR3: CASSLGGRGQMYHEQYF. In DNA, the CDR3 is TGTGCCAGCAGCTTGGGTGGTCGGGGACAGATGTACCACGAGCAGTACTTC. The V call is TRBV11-2, the J call TRBJ2-7; 7 nucleotides align to TRBD1. V trimming: 3 bases; J trimming: 5 bases; junction bases outside the gene matches: 16. The length of the CDR3 is 17 residues. From germline, CDR1 is SGHAT and CDR2 FQNNGV.

The rearrangement links TRBV18 to TRBJ1-3, with 7 bases lining up with TRBD1. The length of the CDR3 is 16 residues. CDR1 is KGHSH, CDR2 LQKENI, per germline. Trimming cost V 3 bases and J 1 base; bases outside gene matches: 6. Here the CDR3 DNA reads TGTGCCAGCTCACCTACCCAGGGGGTATCTGGAAACACCATATATTTT. It yields the protein CASSPTQGVSGNTIYF.

The genes are TRBV12-5 and TRBJ1-2; 12 nucleotides match TRBD1. Germline lookup yields CDR1 LGHNT and CDR2 FRNRAP. The CDR3 covers 14 residues. V trimming: 5 bases; J trimming: 4 bases; junction bases outside the gene matches: 2. The CDR3 region has the DNA TGTGCTAGTGGTCTGGGACAGGGGGCCTATGGCTACACCTTC. As protein: CASGLGQGAYGYTF.

This sequence joins TRBV2 and TRBJ1-1, with TRBD1 identical over 7 bases. The CDR3 runs to 15 residues. Losses at the gene ends were 0 bases for V and 1 base for J; bases not matched to a gene: 2. In germline, CDR1 is SNHLY, CDR2 FYNNEI. The CDR3 coding sequence is TGTGCCAGCAGTGAAGCGGGACAGAAGAACACTGAAGCTTTCTTT. Translated: CASSEAGQKNTEAFF. Full variable domain (missing parts from reference TRBV2 and TRBJ1-1): EPEVTQTPSHQVTQMGQEVILRCVPISNHLYFYWYRQILGQKVEFLVSFYNNEISEKSEIFDDQFSVERPDGSNFTLKIRSTKLEDSAMYFCASSEAGQKNTEAFFGQGTRLTVV.

This sequence joins TRBV18 and TRBJ2-2, with 9 bases identical to TRBD2. The CDR3 has 20 amino acids. CDR1 is KGHSH, CDR2 LQKENI, per germline. J lost 3 bases, V lost 2 bases, and 16 bases had no gene match. The CDR3 loop is CASSPETLSASGADTGELFF. The CDR3 DNA sequence: TGTGCCAGCTCACCAGAAACATTGTCGGCTAGCGGGGCAGACACCGGGGAGCTGTTTTTT.

The V gene is TRBV9, the J gene TRBJ1-1; 9 bases line up with TRBD1. The V gene's germline CDR1 is SGDLS and CDR2 YYNGEE. V dropped 2 bases and J dropped 5; count of bases not matched to a gene: 7. The CDR3 runs 15 residues. In DNA, the CDR3 is TGTGCCAGCAGCGTCGGATTGACAGGGGGAACTGAAGCTTTCTTT. As protein: CASSVGLTGGTEAFF.

This chain joins TRBV7-2 and TRBJ2-1, with D possibly being TRBD2 (6 bases). The ends were cut back, 4 bases at V and 10 bases at J, with 20 bases in the middle. Per germline, CDR1 SGHTA and CDR2 FQGNSA. CDR3 length: 15 amino acids. The CDR3: CASSSTPDYGAEQFF. The CDR3 DNA follows: TGTGCCAGCAGCTCCACCCCGGACTATGGGGCGGAGCAGTTCTTC.

The V call is TRBV5-1, the J call TRBJ2-7; possibly TRBD1 for D (6 bases). Germline-derived CDR1 and CDR2 are SGHRS and YFSETQ. The CDR3 is 14 residues long. Trimming cost V 1 base and J 3 bases, with 11 bases left between them. The DNA of the CDR3 is TGCGCCAGCAGCTTGAGGGACACAAACTACGAGCAGTACTTC. Protein sequence: CASSLRDTNYEQYF.

The chain is built from TRBV10-1 and TRBJ2-5, with 10 bases lining up with TRBD2. The germline V gene encodes CDR1 WNHNN and CDR2 SYGVQD (reference sequence). V lost 2 bases, J lost 2 bases, and 5 bases stayed unmatched. CDR3 length equals 16 residues. CDR3 loop: CASSEPRTSGQETQYF. CDR3 DNA: TGCGCCAGCAGTGAGCCTCGGACTAGCGGACAAGAGACCCAGTACTTC.

This clone occurred a few times. The chain employs TRBV30 and TRBJ1-1, with 7 bases matching TRBD1. CDR3 length: 15 amino acids. J lost 0 bases, V lost 1 base, and 5 bases had no gene match. Germline CDR1 and CDR2: GTSNPN and SVGIG (reference sequence). CDR3 sequence reads: CAWSGKTGVNTEAFF. The DNA of the CDR3 is TGTGCCTGGAGTGGGAAAACAGGGGTGAACACTGAAGCTTTCTTT.

DNA of the CDR3: TGTGCCAGCCACCGTGGGGGCGCCGGCAATCAGCCCCAGCATTTT. Translating gives CASHRGGAGNQPQHF. The J gene is TRBJ1-5, the V gene TRBV18, with D perhaps matching TRBD1 (6 bases). Trimming stripped 8 bases from V and 2 bases from J, with 16 bases between. The CDR3 runs to 15 residues. Germline V lookup: CDR1 KGHSH, CDR2 LQKENI.

This clone was seen just once. This chain joins TRBV2 and TRBJ2-4; TRBD1 matches 7 bases. From germline, CDR1 is SNHLY and CDR2 FYNNEI. J was trimmed by 1 base and V by 8 bases; bases with no gene match: 8. The CDR3 is 15 residues long. The CDR3 nucleotides read TGTGCCAGCGGATATACAGGGGTTGCCAAAAACATTCAGTACTTC. It specifies CASGYTGVAKNIQYF.

This chain joins TRBV6-5 and TRBJ1-2, with D possibly TRBD1 on 6 matching bases. The CDR3 covers 12 residues. CDR1 is MNHEY and CDR2 is SVGAGI in the germline V gene. Trimming took 7 bases from V and 8 from J, leaving 14 bases between them. The CDR3: CASILKGGGYTF. Here the CDR3 DNA reads TGTGCCAGCATCCTAAAAGGGGGGGGCTACACCTTC.

Of note for this clone: This sample includes further DNA sequences coding for the same CDR3. This chain links TRBV29-1 with TRBJ2-3, with D unresolved. CDR1 is SQVTM and CDR2 is ANQGSEA in the germline V gene. The CDR3 runs to 11 residues. Trimming cost V 6 bases and J 2 bases, with 6 bases left between them. Here the CDR3 reads CSVSVTDTQYF. CDR3 in DNA: TGCAGCGTCTCTGTCACAGATACGCAGTATTTT.

This clone has only a few counts. The chain recombines TRBV10-1 with TRBJ1-5, with D unresolved. CDR3 length equals 15 residues. V dropped 6 bases and J dropped 1 base, with 13 bases sitting between them. Germline values: CDR1 WNHNN, CDR2 SYGVQD (reference sequence). The CDR3, as DNA: TGCGCCAGCAGCCTCACCGAGGAGAGCAATCAGCCCCAGCATTTT. Residues: CASSLTEESNQPQHF.

CDR3 nucleotides: TGTGCCAGCAGTTTCGCTAGCCTCTCCTACGAGCAGTACTTC. Protein sequence: CASSFASLSYEQYF. V gene TRBV27 combines with J gene TRBJ2-7; TRBD2 might be the D (5 bases). Trimming took off 3 bases at V and 0 bases at J, with 9 bases between the two ends. Germline V gene sequence: CDR1 MNHEY, CDR2 SMNVEV (reference sequence). The CDR3 is 14 residues long.